This TCR beta chain is from a study of blood T cell repertoires in COVID-19 (dated by TCRdb to about 2020). About the study as a whole: Samples covering the acute and convalescent phases of COVID-19 were provided by collaborators in the United States, Italy and Spain. The prospective study material was composed of cDNA or gDNA derived from T cells, B-cell-depleted T cells, or PBMCs. Subjects who had been exposed to COVID-19, were actively infected with it, or had recovered from it provided the deeply sampled blood TCRbeta repertoires that made up the dataset. The repertoires were made available in a free public database intended to serve as a resource for research on the immune response to SARS-CoV-2. The samples were drawn from two sources: the first 160 participants of the ongoing ImmuneRACE study, and 1,200 or so subjects contributed by 6 global collaborators. Nearly every sample came with metadata listing a de-identified subject ID, COVID-19 status, age in years and sex. Where HLA class I and class II types were available, the types were taken from metadata supplied by the sample provider, not from assay-based typing. Broader findings and caveats from the paper: The quantity of clinical and demographic metadata differed by source and by participant and was supplied without curation.

The CDR3, from cysteine to phenylalanine, totals 13 residues. CDR3 DNA only is kept here, 39 bases in frame from base 1. As encoded in the germline V gene, CDR1 is SNHLY while CDR2 is FYNNEI. V loses 8 bases of germline sequence and J loses 1 base, and the interval between the two ends is 11 bases. Each collaborating institution followed its own protocols to collect whole blood in K2EDTA tubes. For TCRbeta analysis, collaborator samples were shipped as frozen whole blood, as isolated PBMCs, or as DNA extracted from either sample type. As concerns this clone: Its antigen is unknown. Base qualities are missing; no much larger clone stands one base away.

TCRbeta CDR3 regions were amplified from genomic DNA by means of the immunoSEQ Assay, a bias-controlled multiplex PCR. On the authors' methods: Within the assay, amplification of reference gene primers was used to estimate how many nucleated cells each sample contained. To quantify the absolute abundance of each unique TCRbeta CDR3 rearrangement, sequence reads were collapsed and filtered. For each sample, productive Simpson clonality was calculated as the square root of Simpson's diversity index over productive rearrangements. Drawn from immuneACCESS, this table holds only the in-frame rearrangements with V and J called that TCRdb kept. Clones are partly lost; checked studies trace under half to an unresolved V gene and leave the rest unexplained. Clone size and the V and J calls come from that table; the DNA yielded D and trimming. Present in this sample are some 83,000 clones, around 80% of which were seen just once. The ten top clones hold around 10% of the sample.

The receptor was derived from a man aged 45-60 years with acute or convalescent COVID-19. Specimen: peripheral blood. This chain is built from TRBV2 and TRBJ2-5; a weak D assignment points to TRBD1 (6 bases agree). The DNA sequence is TGTGCCAGCGGACGGGACACCCAAGAGACCCAGTACTTC. Protein translation: CASGRDTQETQYF. Where the CDR3 stops, the reference TRBV2 and TRBJ2-5 genes take over; the full variable domain is EPEVTQTPSHQVTQMGQEVILRCVPISNHLYFYWYRQILGQKVEFLVSFYNNEISEKSEIFDDQFSVERPDGSNFTLKIRSTKLEDSAMYFCASGRDTQETQYFGPGTRLLVL.